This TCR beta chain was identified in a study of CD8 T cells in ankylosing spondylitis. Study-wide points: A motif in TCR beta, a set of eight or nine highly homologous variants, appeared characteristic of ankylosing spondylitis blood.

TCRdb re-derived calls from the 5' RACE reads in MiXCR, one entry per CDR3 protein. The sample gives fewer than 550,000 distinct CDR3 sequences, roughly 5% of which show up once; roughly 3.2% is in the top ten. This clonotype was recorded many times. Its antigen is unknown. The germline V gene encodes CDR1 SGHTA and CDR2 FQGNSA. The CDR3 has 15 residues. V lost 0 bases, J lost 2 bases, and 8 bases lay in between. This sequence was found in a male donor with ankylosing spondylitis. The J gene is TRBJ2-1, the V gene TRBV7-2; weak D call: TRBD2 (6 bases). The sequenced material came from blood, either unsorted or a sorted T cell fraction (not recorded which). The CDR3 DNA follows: TGTGCCAGCAGCTTAGCTTGGGGGGCCTACAATGAGCAGTTCTTC. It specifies CASSLAWGAYNEQFF.